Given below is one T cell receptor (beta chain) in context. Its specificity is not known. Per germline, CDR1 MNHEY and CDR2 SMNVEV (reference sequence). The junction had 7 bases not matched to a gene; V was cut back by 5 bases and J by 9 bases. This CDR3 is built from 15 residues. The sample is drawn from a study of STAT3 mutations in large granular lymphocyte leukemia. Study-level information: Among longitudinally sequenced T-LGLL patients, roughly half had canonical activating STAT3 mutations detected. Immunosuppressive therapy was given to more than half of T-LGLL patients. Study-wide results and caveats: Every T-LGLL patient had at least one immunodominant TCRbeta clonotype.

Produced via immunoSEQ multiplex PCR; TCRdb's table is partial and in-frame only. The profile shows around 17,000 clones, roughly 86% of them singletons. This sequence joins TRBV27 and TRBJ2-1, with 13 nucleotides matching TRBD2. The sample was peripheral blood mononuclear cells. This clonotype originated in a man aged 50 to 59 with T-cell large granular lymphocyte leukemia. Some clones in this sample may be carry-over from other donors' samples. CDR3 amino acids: CASSLGLAGAGEQFF. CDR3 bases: TGTGCCAGCAGTCTAGGACTAGCGGGAGCGGGTGAGCAGTTCTTC.